This TCR beta chain appears in the sequencing data of a study of esophageal squamous cell carcinoma under preoperative chemotherapy. Time point: before preoperative PTX-NDP chemotherapy. Before surgery, patients were given preoperative paclitaxel-nedaplatin chemotherapy. This clonotype has ten or more counts. Its antigen is as yet unknown. TCRdb redid the calling of the PCR reads with MiXCR, one entry per CDR3 protein. This table holds some 30,000 distinct CDR3 sequences, 40% to 60% found once. Study results and caveats: Abundant clones tended to shrink rather than expand after paclitaxel-nedaplatin. After treatment, tumor-infiltrating lymphocytes apparently came partly from blood T cells.

The CDR3 is 15 amino acids. With V trimmed by 6 bases and J by 4 bases, 8 bases remained unmatched. The clonotype originates from a human donor with esophageal squamous cell carcinoma. The donor label of this sample is uncertain. The V and J genes are TRBV12-3 or TRBV12-4 and TRBJ2-1, with 8 bases lining up with TRBD2. Sampling was performed from a patient given preoperative chemotherapy. DNA for the CDR3: TGTGCCAGCAGCCGCACTAGCGGACCTTACAATGAGCAGTTCTTC. Its protein product is CASSRTSGPYNEQFF.